The 7 T cell receptor beta chains listed next were all sequenced from one sample in a study of T cells in Graves' hyperthyroidism and ophthalmopathy. RNA transcripts were the template for amplifying TCR beta CDR3 regions. HTBI primers were used for first-round RT-PCR of the TCR CDR3. TCRdb reanalysed the multiplex PCR reads using MiXCR and keeps one entry per CDR3 protein. The data contain about 400,000 distinct CDR3 sequences, roughly 14% of them singletons. Sample: blood. Receptor source: a young man with Graves' ophthalmopathy.

This clonotype was picked up many times. The chain combines TRBV7-8 with TRBJ2-7; 9 bases are a match to TRBD1. The length of the CDR3 is 14 residues. The germline gives CDR1 SGHVS, CDR2 FQNEAQ. With V trimmed by 3 bases and J by 6 bases, 6 bases remained unmatched. The CDR3 here is CASSFGTGPSEQYF. In DNA form, the CDR3 reads TGTGCCAGCAGCTTCGGGACAGGGCCCAGCGAGCAGTACTTC.

This clonotype was seen many times. The J gene is TRBJ1-2, the V gene TRBV6-1, with TRBD1 identical over 7 bases. The V gene end was trimmed by 4 bases and the J gene end by 6 bases; junction bases not matched to a gene: 8. The CDR3 totals 14 residues. CDR1 and CDR2 from the germline V gene are MNHNS and SASEGT. CDR3 in DNA: TGTGCCAGCAGTGCTTCCACAGGGGCTCATGGCTACACCTTC. Amino acids: CASSASTGAHGYTF.

This clonotype was picked up many times. The rearrangement uses TRBV15 and TRBJ1-5; TRBD1 matches at 7 bases. In germline, CDR1 is LNHNV, CDR2 YYDKDF (reference sequence). CDR3 size: 16 residues. V was clipped by 1 base and J by 0 bases; unmatched bases: 3. CDR3 nucleotide sequence: TGTGCCACCAGCAGAGCGACAGGGAGTAGCAATCAGCCCCAGCATTTT. It codes for CATSRATGSSNQPQHF.

Ten or more counts support this clonotype. V is TRBV5-1 and J is TRBJ2-5; 10 bases line up with TRBD2. Germline V gene data show CDR1 as SGHRS and CDR2 as YFSETQ. Trimming cost V 3 bases and J 4 bases; bases outside gene matches: 9. The CDR3 is 16 residues long. CDR3 residues: CASSSQIAGGGETQYF. CDR3 bases: TGCGCCAGCAGCTCCCAAATAGCGGGAGGAGGAGAGACCCAGTACTTC.

This clonotype was recorded many times. The chain combines TRBV7-3 with TRBJ2-7, with D unclear. The CDR3 has 13 amino acids. With 2 bases removed from V and 5 bases from J, the gap between germline ends came to 10 bases. The germline CDR1 and CDR2 sequences are SGHTA and FQGTGA. This CDR3 is CASSLSARHEQYF. The CDR3 coding sequence is TGTGCCAGCAGCTTATCAGCCCGCCACGAGCAGTACTTC.

This clonotype was counted only a few times. V and J are TRBV7-9 and TRBJ2-3, with D tentatively TRBD1 (5 bases). Trimming pared 6 bases from V and 1 base from J, leaving 11 bases between. This CDR3 spans 14 amino acids. Germline CDR1 and CDR2: SEHNR and FQNEAQ (reference sequence). The DNA for the CDR3 is TGTGCCAGCAGTTCCCTGACAGGCACAGATACGCAGTATTTT. This codes for CASSSLTGTDTQYF.

This clonotype was picked up a small number of times. This may arise from a read error, as a much more abundant clone is one base away. V and J are TRBV4-1 and TRBJ2-1, with 8 bases that match TRBD2. The germline V gene encodes CDR1 MGHRA and CDR2 YSYEKL. This CDR3 is 15 amino acids long. Losses at the gene ends were 2 bases for V and 6 bases for J; bases not matched to a gene: 6. CDR3 protein: CASSQNRGGGNEQFF. The DNA for the CDR3 is TGCGCCAGCAGCCAAAATCGGGGGGGCGGCAATGAGCAGTTCTTC.